Listed here are 13 T cell receptor beta chains from one sample, sequenced in a study of T cells after yellow fever vaccination. One entry per CDR3 protein, called by TCRdb with MiXCR from the 5' RACE reads. This table holds approximately 160,000 distinct CDR3 sequences, about a tenth found once. The sequencing used CD8+ T cells sorted from PBMCs, collected 45 days after the yellow fever booster vaccination. All receptors come from a man between 18 and 35 years old who received the YFV17D yellow fever vaccine.

About this clonotype itself: The DNA is omitted, as the CDR3 cannot be located on it reliably, and the CDR3 follows TCRdb's listing. The chain recombines TRBV7-3 with TRBJ1-4; TRBD1, the table's D call, was not compared with the DNA. The CDR3 adds up to 19 amino acids, both ends counted. The germline gives CDR1 SGHTA, CDR2 FQGTGA. CDR3 amino acids: CASSPTGTGPMLTAKNCFF.

The rearrangement uses TRBV7-4 and TRBJ1-1, with D possibly matching TRBD1 (5 bases). V lost 5 bases to trimming and J lost 3 bases, with 10 bases between them. Germline V lookup: CDR1 SGHVT, CDR2 SQSDAQ. The CDR3 runs 13 residues. The CDR3 region has the DNA TGTGCCAGCAGCCAGGGTGAGGACACTGAAGCTTTCTTT. Translation gives CASSQGEDTEAFF.

The sample holds a few counts of this clonotype. A junction end diverges from the germline sequence, so it may reflect a read error. Written as DNA, the CDR3 is TGTGCCACCAGCAGAGATAGGTATAGCAATCAGCCCCACCATTTT. Translating it yields CATSRDRYSNQPHHF. The chain recombines TRBV15 with TRBJ1-5; D gene unclear. The CDR3 is 15 amino acids. Per germline, CDR1 LNHNV and CDR2 YYDKDF (reference sequence).

This clonotype was seen ten or more times. The chain has TRBV10-3 and TRBJ2-1; tentatively, D is TRBD1 (6 bases). V was shortened by 8 bases and J by 2 bases, with 22 bases between the two germline ends. The CDR3 has 17 amino acids. Germline lookup yields CDR1 ENHRY and CDR2 SYGVKD. CDR3 in DNA: TGTGCCATCGCTTCGGGACAAAGATTAATGGCCTACAATGAGCAGTTCTTC. Translation: CAIASGQRLMAYNEQFF.

In its sample, this clonotype was seen many times. The chain joins TRBV6-6 to TRBJ1-5; possibly TRBD1 for D (6 bases). Germline V gives CDR1 MNHNY, CDR2 SVGAGI (reference sequence). The CDR3 is 15 residues long. The ends were cut back, 6 bases at V and 2 bases at J, with 14 bases in the middle. The CDR3 DNA is TGTGCCAGCAGCCAAACAGGGTATGGCAATCAGCCCCAGCATTTT. Amino acid sequence: CASSQTGYGNQPQHF.

This clonotype turned up a few times. The genes are TRBV18 and TRBJ1-1; the D gene is possibly TRBD1 (6 bases). V lost 3 bases and J 1 base, leaving 15 bases between the germline ends. Germline loops: CDR1 KGHSH, CDR2 LQKENI. This CDR3 has 16 amino acids. CDR3 in amino acids: CASSPPNRVENTEAFF. The CDR3 DNA is TGTGCCAGCTCACCGCCCAACAGGGTTGAGAACACTGAAGCTTTCTTT.

The chain is built from TRBV7-3 and TRBJ2-3; either TRBD1 or TRBD2 may fit D (7 bases each). V was pared by 4 bases and J by 1 base, with 12 bases between. The CDR3 extends over 15 amino acids. Germline loops: CDR1 SGHTA, CDR2 FQGTGA. The CDR3 reads CASSSGGAGTDTQYF. The CDR3 DNA reads TGTGCCAGCAGCTCAGGGGGGGCGGGCACAGATACGCAGTATTTT.

This clonotype was observed a few times. The rearrangement uses TRBV2 and TRBJ2-5; D might be TRBD2 (5 bases). The CDR3 runs to 14 residues. V lost 3 bases and J lost 5, with 13 bases in between. Germline V gives CDR1 SNHLY, CDR2 FYNNEI. The CDR3 DNA reads TGTGCCAGCAGTGACGTAGAGCGCGGGGAGACCCAGTACTTC. Residues: CASSDVERGETQYF.

This sequence joins TRBV20-1 and TRBJ2-7; D is unresolved. The CDR3 has 11 residues. V lost 0 bases and J lost 9, with 9 bases in between. The germline V gene has CDR1 DFQATT and CDR2 SNEGSKA (reference sequence). In DNA, the CDR3 is TGCAGTGCTAGAGATCTCCTAGGGCAGTACGTC. Its protein is CSARDLLGQYV.

This clonotype was counted ten times or more. J is TRBJ2-7 and V is TRBV7-6; D gene unclear. The CDR3 runs to 12 residues. Germline loops: CDR1 SGHVS, CDR2 FNYEAQ. V shed 5 bases and J shed 2 bases, with 7 bases lying between them. The CDR3 DNA is TGTGCCAGCAGCGATGGGACCTACGAGCAGTACTTC. Its protein is CASSDGTYEQYF. The full variable domain, completed using reference TRBV7-6 and TRBJ2-7, is GAGVSQSPRYKVTKRGQDVALRCDPISGHVSLYWYRQALGQGPEFLTYFNYEAQQDKSGLPNDRFSAERPEGSISTLTIQRTEQRDSAMYRCASSDGTYEQYFGPGTRLTVT.

This rearrangement joins TRBV4-1 to TRBJ2-1; possibly TRBD2 for D (6 bases). Germline CDR1 MGHRA, CDR2 YSYEKL. The CDR3 loop spans 15 amino acids. V was cut by 5 bases and J by 7 bases, with 18 bases left in between. The CDR3 is CASSYRDSIRNEQFF. Here the CDR3 DNA reads TGCGCCAGCAGCTACCGGGACTCCATTCGGAATGAGCAGTTCTTC.

This clonotype showed up many times. This sequence joins TRBV6-5 and TRBJ2-1; weak D call: TRBD2 (7 bases). Looked up from germline, CDR1 is MNHEY and CDR2 is SVGAGI. This CDR3 contains 17 residues. The V end was cut by 6 bases, the J end by 0 bases, with 18 bases between. The chain's CDR3 is CASRAPGGESSYNEQFF. DNA for the CDR3: TGTGCCAGCAGGGCGCCGGGGGGCGAGAGCTCCTACAATGAGCAGTTCTTC.

The CDR3 DNA reads TGCGCCAGCAGCCGGAGAGGGGACTCTGGGGCCAACGTCCTGACTTTC. Amino acid sequence: CASSRRGDSGANVLTF. The rearrangement links TRBV4-1 to TRBJ2-6; the D gene could be TRBD1 or TRBD2 (5 bases each). CDR1 and CDR2 (germline): MGHRA, YSYEKL. The length of the CDR3 is 16 residues. The ends were cut back, 4 bases at V and 0 bases at J, with 10 bases in the middle.